This T cell receptor beta chain emerged from a study of blood T cell repertoires in COVID-19. From germline, CDR1 is SGHTA and CDR2 FQGNSA. V lost 2 bases to trimming and J lost 4 bases; unmatched junction nucleotides: 2. The CDR3 runs 16 residues. The method was immunoSEQ multiplex PCR; TCRdb's version includes in-frame clones alone and lacks a portion of them. The table lists about 66,000 clones, roughly 90% of them singletons. The origin of this receptor is a man between 70 and 80 years old with acute or convalescent COVID-19. The sample comprised peripheral blood. The chain employs TRBV7-2 and TRBJ2-3; 14 bases fit TRBD2. The chain's CDR3 is CASSLRLAGGPDTQYF. The CDR3 bases are TGTGCCAGCAGCTTAAGACTAGCGGGGGGGCCAGATACGCAGTATTTT.